The 13 T cell receptor beta chains presented below share a single source sample, sequenced in a study of siplizumab effects on memory and regulatory T cells. TCRdb's copy holds only in-frame clones and misses some; the assay was immunoSEQ multiplex PCR. Seen here are 50,000 to 75,000 clones, about 96% observed once, and the top ten hold around 0.086%. The specimen sequenced was naive CD8+ T cells sorted from blood. These receptors all stem from a human donor in good health.

This chain connects TRBV9 to TRBJ2-1; 10 nucleotides agree with TRBD1. CDR3 length equals 14 residues. Germline CDR1 reads SGDLS; CDR2 reads YYNGEE. The V and J ends lost 3 bases and 8 bases, in that order; junction bases with no gene match: 5. The CDR3 DNA is TGTGCCAGCAGCGAGCGGACAGGGGGATATGAGCAGTTCTTC. The encoded protein is CASSERTGGYEQFF.

This chain joins TRBV6-5 and TRBJ2-1; 7 bases line up with TRBD2. CDR1 and CDR2 from the germline V gene are MNHEY and SVGAGI. After removal of 6 bases from V and 8 bases from J, the junction contained 13 bases not matched to a gene. This CDR3 is built from 15 residues. DNA of the CDR3: TGTGCCAGCAGCTTTCTCGTGGGGGGGAGACATGAGCAGTTCTTC. Translating gives CASSFLVGGRHEQFF.

This clone was recorded only once. The chain links TRBV7-9 to TRBJ2-7; a weak D match, TRBD2 (7 bases). Germline CDR1 and CDR2: SEHNR and FQNEAQ (reference sequence). The CDR3 totals 15 residues. The V and J ends lost 3 bases and 2 bases respectively, with 14 bases between them. CDR3 bases: TGTGCCAGCAGCTTTTTGGAAGGGGGGGCCTACGAGCAGTACTTC. Translation: CASSFLEGGAYEQYF.

V usage is TRBV4-3 and J usage is TRBJ1-5, with D unclear. Trimming cost V 0 bases and J 5 bases, with 14 bases left between them. The CDR3 has 16 amino acids. The germline V gene has CDR1 LGHNA and CDR2 YSLEER. The CDR3 DNA reads TGCGCCAGCAGCCAAGATAGGGCGGGCAGCGATCAGCCCCAGCATTTT. It encodes CASSQDRAGSDQPQHF.

The rearrangement links TRBV13 to TRBJ2-5; possibly TRBD1 or TRBD2 for D (6 bases each). This CDR3 is 16 amino acids long. The germline V gene has CDR1 PRHDT and CDR2 FYEKMQ (reference sequence). Trimming took off 5 bases at V and 0 bases at J, with 16 bases between the two ends. The CDR3 nucleotides read TGTGCCAGCAGCCCGACGGGGGCCGACTACCAAGAGACCCAGTACTTC. It specifies CASSPTGADYQETQYF.

The rearrangement uses TRBV28 and TRBJ2-3; no definite D call. Germline CDR1 is MDHEN and CDR2 is SYDVKM. The CDR3 is 13 residues long. V was shortened by 3 bases and J by 2 bases, with 6 bases between the two germline ends. In DNA, the CDR3 is TGTGCCAGCAGTTTTAGGGTCACAGATACGCAGTATTTT. Amino acids: CASSFRVTDTQYF.

The rearrangement joins TRBV5-1 to TRBJ2-7, with TRBD1 identical over 11 bases. The length of the CDR3 is 14 residues. Per the germline V gene, CDR1 is SGHRS and CDR2 is YFSETQ. V dropped 2 bases and J dropped 5; count of bases not matched to a gene: 3. The CDR3 is CASSFWTGGDEQYF. The CDR3 DNA follows: TGCGCCAGCAGCTTCTGGACAGGGGGCGACGAGCAGTACTTC.

This clone has more than one count but fewer than ten. The chain carries TRBV30 and TRBJ1-6; the D gene is possibly TRBD1 (5 bases). V was trimmed by 2 bases and J by 9 bases, leaving 17 bases between them. The CDR3 consists of 15 residues. CDR1 is GTSNPN and CDR2 is SVGIG in the germline V gene (reference sequence). This CDR3 reads CAWSSGVALASPLHF. The CDR3 coding sequence is TGTGCCTGGAGTTCGGGGGTGGCACTGGCTTCACCCCTCCACTTT.

This chain links TRBV5-1 with TRBJ1-2, with TRBD1 identical over 8 bases. The ends lost 0 bases at V and 6 bases at J; junction bases unmatched: 4. CDR1 is SGHRS, CDR2 YFSETQ, per germline. This CDR3 comprises 14 residues. CDR3 in DNA: TGCGCCAGCAGCTTGGCCCCAGGGGGCAATGGCTACACCTTC. Translation: CASSLAPGGNGYTF.

J is TRBJ2-1 and V is TRBV4-3, with no clear D. The CDR3 runs 13 residues. Germline V gives CDR1 LGHNA, CDR2 YSLEER. V shed 0 bases and J shed 4 bases, with 4 bases lying between them. CDR3 sequence (DNA): TGCGCCAGCAGCCAAGATTTGTACAATGAGCAGTTCTTC. Its translation: CASSQDLYNEQFF.

The chain links TRBV19 to TRBJ1-1, with D uncertain. Trimming removed 7 bases from V and 3 bases from J, with 6 bases in between. The germline CDR1 and CDR2 sequences are LNHDA and SQIVND (reference sequence). There are 11 residues in the CDR3. The CDR3 DNA reads as TGTGCCAGTACCGGCTACACTGAAGCTTTCTTT. This translates into CASTGYTEAFF. Variable domain in full (rest from reference TRBV19 and TRBJ1-1): DGGITQSPKYLFRKEGQNVTLSCEQNLNHDAMYWYRQDPGQGLRLIYYSQIVNDFQKGDIAEGYSVSREKKESFPLTVTSAQKNPTAFYLCASTGYTEAFFGQGTRLTVV.

In this sample, this clone turned up once. This sequence joins TRBV7-3 and TRBJ2-3; 8 nucleotides agree with TRBD1. In germline, CDR1 is SGHTA, CDR2 FQGTGA. Trimming took 3 bases from V and 2 from J; bases not matched to a gene: 4. There are 15 residues in the CDR3. This CDR3 reads CASSFGQGDTDTQYF. The CDR3 bases are TGTGCCAGCAGCTTCGGACAGGGTGACACAGATACGCAGTATTTT.

This chain connects TRBV7-9 to TRBJ2-5; D not certain. Germline CDR1 reads SEHNR; CDR2 reads FQNEAQ (reference sequence). The CDR3 spans 14 residues. V gave up 3 bases and J gave up 3 bases, with 11 bases separating them. The CDR3 here is CASSFPRKEETQYF. Written as DNA, the CDR3 is TGTGCCAGCAGCTTCCCTAGGAAGGAAGAGACCCAGTACTTC.